A single sample is the source of the 23 T cell receptor beta chains below, sequenced in a study of T cells in women clearing cervical HPV infection. Sequenced by immunoSEQ multiplex PCR; TCRdb stores in-frame clones only, minus some. The sample includes 25,000 to 35,000 clones. The sample was blood buffy coat. These receptors all come from a woman aged 18-70 years with a cervical HPV16 infection that either progressed to CIN3+ or cleared (not recorded which).

Remarks on this clone: The CDR3 is cut off 3 residues early in the read; its end comes from the germline J gene. The genes are TRBV19 and TRBJ2-2, with TRBD2 as a possible D gene (6 bases). The CDR3 has 18 residues. The germline V gene has CDR1 LNHDA and CDR2 SQIVND (reference sequence). Trimming pared 10 bases from V and 3 bases from J, leaving 27 bases between. The CDR3 DNA, read in part, is TGTGCCACCGCCAACGACCCGGGTGCGGGGCTGGACACCGGGGAG. Residues: CATANDPGAGLDTGE. The full CDR3 protein reads CATANDPGAGLDTGELFF.

About this clone: The read stops 3 residues short of the end of the CDR3; the missing end is completed from the germline J gene. The gene calls are TRBV20-1 and TRBJ1-2; D is possibly TRBD1 (6 bases). The CDR3 covers 12 residues. In germline, CDR1 is DFQATT, CDR2 SNEGSKA (reference sequence). The CDR3 DNA, read in part, is TGCAGTGCTAAAGACAGGATTGAGGGC. It encodes CSAKDRIEG. The full CDR3 sequence reads CSAKDRIEGYTF.

Comments on this clone: The read is 3 residues too short to cover the CDR3 end, so that end is filled in from the germline J gene. The gene calls are TRBV5-1 and TRBJ1-2; TRBD1 agrees at 10 bases. The V segment lost 4 bases and the J segment 2 bases; nucleotides outside the gene matches: 17. The germline V gene has CDR1 SGHRS and CDR2 YFSETQ. The CDR3 has 19 amino acids. The part of the CDR3 DNA that was read is TGCGCCAGCAGCCCGGGACAGGGGACCACATTCTGGAGGAACTATGGC. It translates to CASSPGQGTTFWRNYG. The whole CDR3 sequence reads CASSPGQGTTFWRNYGYTF.

The sequenced part of the CDR3 DNA is TGTGCCAGTAGTCGCCTAGCGGGGGCAGATACG. It yields the protein CASSRLAGADT. The CDR3, in full, reads CASSRLAGADTQYF. The rearrangement links TRBV19 to TRBJ2-3; 10 bases fit TRBD2. The read falls 3 residues short of the CDR3 end, and the missing part is taken from the germline J gene. The trim removed 5 bases at V and 4 bases at J, leaving 3 bases unmatched. Germline V lookup: CDR1 LNHDA, CDR2 SQIVND (reference sequence). The CDR3 has 14 residues.

In the case of this clone: The read ends 3 residues early relative to the CDR3; the germline J gene fills the gap. The rearrangement joins TRBV6-2 or TRBV6-3 to TRBJ1-5; tentative D call: TRBD1 (5 bases). This CDR3 comprises 14 residues. V lost 0 bases and J lost 4, with 7 bases in between. Germline CDR1 is MNHEY and CDR2 is SVGEGT. CDR3 DNA, as far as it was read: TGTGCCAGCAGTTACTCAGGGGATAATCAGCCC. Amino acids: CASSYSGDNQP. The full CDR3 protein reads CASSYSGDNQPQHF.

For this clone: The read ends 3 residues shy of where the CDR3 ends; the end is completed using the germline J gene. The chain combines TRBV7-9 with TRBJ1-2; the D is unclear. Germline CDR1 reads SEHNR; CDR2 reads FQNEAQ (reference sequence). This CDR3 contains 15 residues. The CDR3: CASSLEGGQKNIYTF. CDR3 bases read: TGTGCCAGCAGCTTAGAAGGCGGCCAAAAAAACATC.

Notes on this clone: The DNA ends 3 residues before the CDR3 does, and the rest of the CDR3 is filled in from the germline J gene. The chain uses TRBV20-1 and TRBJ2-3; D remains unclear. V dropped 0 bases and J dropped 1 base, with 8 bases sitting between them. Per the germline V gene, CDR1 is DFQATT and CDR2 is SNEGSKA (reference sequence). The CDR3 is 14 residues long. Partial CDR3 DNA: TGCAGTGCTAGAGATCAGGTCGGCACAGATACG. It is translated as CSARDQVGTDT. From start to end, the CDR3 is CSARDQVGTDTQYF.

About this clone: The CDR3 end falls 3 residues outside the read, so it is completed with the germline J gene. The V and J genes are TRBV5-1 and TRBJ2-3; maybe TRBD2 (7 bases). Germline V gene data show CDR1 as SGHRS and CDR2 as YFSETQ. V dropped 0 bases and J dropped 6 bases, with 11 bases sitting between them. The CDR3 length is 14 residues. The sequenced CDR3 bases are TGCGCCAGCAGCTTGGAGGCGGGGGCGGATACG. Translation: CASSLEAGADT. The entire CDR3 reads CASSLEAGADTQYF.

On this clone: The read comes to an end 3 residues before the CDR3 does, leaving the germline J gene to fill in the end. The chain carries TRBV29-1 and TRBJ1-6; 7 nucleotides line up with TRBD1. Germline CDR1 is SQVTM and CDR2 is ANQGSEA. The CDR3 covers 13 residues. The trim removed 4 bases at V and 7 bases at J, leaving 4 bases unmatched. CDR3 DNA (partial): TGCAGCGTTGCCGGGACAGCAAATTCACCC. Protein product: CSVAGTANSP. The CDR3 in full is CSVAGTANSPLHF.

Concerning this clone: The read terminates 3 residues ahead of where the CDR3 ends, so the germline J gene completes it. V and J are TRBV10-3 and TRBJ2-3; TRBD2 aligns across 11 bases. This CDR3 contains 14 residues. From germline, CDR1 is ENHRY and CDR2 SYGVKD. The ends lost 6 bases at V and 5 bases at J; junction bases unmatched: 4. CDR3 sequence: CAIRLAGEVDTQYF. Partial CDR3 DNA: TGTGCCATCAGACTAGCGGGAGAGGTAGATACG.

As to this clone: Read data end 3 residues before the CDR3 end; the end is taken from the germline J gene. V and J are TRBV19 and TRBJ1-2, with D perhaps TRBD1 (6 bases). This CDR3 spans 13 amino acids. The V end lost 8 bases, the J end lost 4 bases, and 14 bases lay between the germline ends. CDR1 and CDR2 (germline): LNHDA, SQIVND (reference sequence). The CDR3 here is CASYTGPGYGYTF. The part of the CDR3 DNA that was read is TGTGCCAGTTATACAGGGCCGGGCTATGGC. Based on the CDR3 plus reference TRBV19 and TRBJ1-2, the full variable domain is DGGITQSPKYLFRKEGQNVTLSCEQNLNHDAMYWYRQDPGQGLRLIYYSQIVNDFQKGDIAEGYSVSREKKESFPLTVTSAQKNPTAFYLCASYTGPGYGYTFGSGTRLTVV.

Here the CDR3 reads CSALKDHSGGDSYEQYF. CDR3 bases read: TGCAGTGCTTTGAAAGATCATAGCGGGGGGGACTCCTACGAG. The V gene is TRBV20-1, the J gene TRBJ2-7; 11 bases align to TRBD2. With the read ending 3 residues before the CDR3 end, the germline J gene is used to fill in that end. Germline V gene sequence: CDR1 DFQATT, CDR2 SNEGSKA (reference sequence). After removal of 5 bases from V and 0 bases from J, the junction contained 12 bases not matched to a gene. This CDR3 is 17 amino acids long.

CDR3 bases read: TGTGCCAGCAGGCAGGGGCTTAATCAGCCC. It specifies CASRQGLNQP. In full, the CDR3 is CASRQGLNQPQHF. The rearrangement links TRBV2 to TRBJ1-5; TRBD1 is a possible D gene (6 bases). The read halts 3 residues ahead of the CDR3 end, with the missing end drawn from the germline J gene. Deletions cut 6 bases from V and 4 bases from J, with 10 bases between. This CDR3 has 13 amino acids. Germline loops: CDR1 SNHLY, CDR2 FYNNEI.

Of note for this clone: The read halts 3 residues ahead of the CDR3 end, with the missing end drawn from the germline J gene. The chain joins TRBV20-1 to TRBJ1-1; 10 bases map to TRBD1. CDR1 is DFQATT, CDR2 SNEGSKA, per germline (reference sequence). CDR3 length: 16 residues. The part of the CDR3 DNA that was read is TGCAGTGCTAGAGTTCAAGCTGACAGGGGGCGGTTGGGC. Its translation: CSARVQADRGRLG. The CDR3 in its entirety is CSARVQADRGRLGAFF.

Turning to this clone: Read coverage stops 3 residues before the CDR3 terminus; the germline J gene supplies the remainder. The chain has TRBV7-6 and TRBJ1-6; 10 positions agree with TRBD1. The CDR3 runs 15 residues. Germline trimming cut 3 bases from V and 9 bases from J; bases unmatched to any gene: 5. Germline V CDR1 and CDR2: SGHVS, FNYEAQ. The CDR3 DNA, read in part, is TGTGCCAGCAGCTTTGAGGACAGGGGGGGTTCACCC. Its translation is CASSFEDRGGSP. The full CDR3 sequence reads CASSFEDRGGSPLHF.

About this clone itself: The CDR3 end falls 3 residues outside the read, so it is completed with the germline J gene. The rearrangement joins TRBV20-1 to TRBJ2-3; D is unresolved. V lost 2 bases and J lost 4, with 16 bases in between. Germline CDR1 is DFQATT and CDR2 is SNEGSKA (reference sequence). There are 15 residues in the CDR3. CDR3 protein: CSARSLLLYSDTQYF. The part of the CDR3 DNA that was read is TGCAGTGCTAGATCCCTTCTACTCTACTCAGATACG.

In the case of this clone: The read falls 3 residues short of the CDR3 end, and the missing part is taken from the germline J gene. The chain joins TRBV6-4 to TRBJ1-1; 10 bases match TRBD1. Per germline, CDR1 MRHNA and CDR2 SNTAGT. CDR3 length: 14 residues. V shed 7 bases, J shed 4 bases, and the junction held 6 bases outside the gene matches. CDR3 DNA, as far as it was read: TGTGCCAGCAAGCGTGGGGACAGGGGCACTGAA. Its translation: CASKRGDRGTE. The entire CDR3 is CASKRGDRGTEAFF.

Points on this clone: The missing CDR3 end, 3 residues past where the read stops, is filled in from the germline J gene. The gene calls are TRBV7-3 and TRBJ2-2, with D tentatively TRBD2 (6 bases). With 6 bases removed from V and 2 bases from J, the gap between germline ends came to 13 bases. Per the germline V gene, CDR1 is SGHTA and CDR2 is FQGTGA. This CDR3 has 15 residues. The sequenced CDR3 bases are TGTGCCAGCAGTTCCTCCGGGGGAAACACCGGGGAG. This codes for CASSSSGGNTGE. The entire CDR3 reads CASSSSGGNTGELFF.

Points on this clone: The read halts 3 residues ahead of the CDR3 end, with the missing end drawn from the germline J gene. V is TRBV5-1 and J is TRBJ1-1, with TRBD1 matching over 10 bases. The CDR3 spans 15 residues. The germline gives CDR1 SGHRS, CDR2 YFSETQ. V lost 0 bases to trimming and J lost 5 bases; unmatched junction nucleotides: 4. Partial CDR3 DNA: TGCGCCAGCAGCTTGGATGGACAGGGGGATACTGAA. It encodes CASSLDGQGDTE. The full-length CDR3 reads as CASSLDGQGDTEAFF.

Notes on this clone: The read stops 3 residues short of the end of the CDR3; the missing end is completed from the germline J gene. The chain is built from TRBV7-2 and TRBJ2-7; 8 nucleotides align to TRBD2. After removal of 6 bases from V and 5 bases from J, the junction contained 9 bases not matched to a gene. This CDR3 has 14 amino acids. CDR1 is SGHTA, CDR2 FQGNSA, per germline. The CDR3 bases that were read are TGTGCCAGCAGTTTTCGGGGGGGCGCGAACGAG. Amino acids: CASSFRGGANE. From start to end, the CDR3 is CASSFRGGANEQYF. The variable domain in full, completed from reference TRBV7-2 and TRBJ2-7, reads GAGVSQSPSNKVTEKGKDVELRCDPISGHTALYWYRQSLGQGLEFLIYFQGNSAPDKSGLPSDRFSAERTGGSVSTLTIQRTQQEDSAVYLCASSFRGGANEQYFGPGTRLTVT.

A remark on this clone: Read coverage stops 3 residues before the CDR3 terminus; the germline J gene supplies the remainder. The gene calls are TRBV29-1 and TRBJ1-1; 7 bases align to TRBD1. This CDR3 region has 12 residues. Germline assignment: CDR1 SQVTM and CDR2 ANQGSEA. J lost 4 bases, V lost 5 bases, and 4 bases had no gene match. CDR3 DNA, as far as it was read: TGCAGCGTTCGGCAGGGGGGCACTGAA. Translated, it gives CSVRQGGTE. The full CDR3 protein is CSVRQGGTEAFF. Full variable domain (outside the CDR3, taken from reference TRBV29-1 and TRBJ1-1): SAVISQKPSRDICQRGTSLTIQCQVDSQVTMMFWYRQQPGQSLTLIATANQGSEATYESGFVIDKFPISRPNLTFSTLTVSNMSPEDSSIYLCSVRQGGTEAFFGQGTRLTVV.

Notes on this clone: The read is 3 residues too short to cover the CDR3 end, so that end is filled in from the germline J gene. The genes are TRBV7-9 and TRBJ1-6; D is perhaps TRBD1 (6 bases). Per the germline V gene, CDR1 is SEHNR and CDR2 is FQNEAQ (reference sequence). Trimming shortened V by 1 base and J by 4 bases, and 8 bases separated the two germline ends. This CDR3 spans 15 amino acids. The CDR3 bases that were read are TGTGCCAGCAGCTTAGGGGACACGTATAATTCACCC. This gives the protein CASSLGDTYNSP. The entire CDR3 protein reads CASSLGDTYNSPLHF.

Comments on this clone: Read sequence stops 3 residues before the CDR3 end, and the germline J gene provides the missing end. The chain joins TRBV9 to TRBJ2-1; TRBD1 aligns across 10 bases. This CDR3 spans 17 amino acids. The J segment lost 2 bases and the V segment lost 4 bases, leaving 9 bases of the junction unmatched. Germline CDR1 is SGDLS and CDR2 is YYNGEE. This chain's CDR3 is CASSSTGTGETYNEQFF. The part of the CDR3 DNA that was read is TGTGCCAGCAGCTCGACCGGGACAGGGGAAACCTACAATGAG.